The 22 T cell receptor beta chains reported below all come from one sample, sequenced in a study of long-term antiretroviral therapy in people with HIV. Researchers ran immunoSEQ v3.0 at survey level. The table came from immunoSEQ multiplex PCR; TCRdb's copy has only in-frame clones and leaves some out. The data contain 15,000 to 25,000 clones, about nine tenths of them singletons. Material: unsorted PBMCs, obtained about 4.5 years before starting antiretroviral therapy. Source of these receptors: a woman aged 25 to 39 with HIV.

The chain is built from TRBV7-2 and TRBJ2-7; D possibly corresponds to TRBD2 (7 bases). The CDR3 contains 15 residues. V was pared by 6 bases and J by 3 bases, with 18 bases between. Germline lookup yields CDR1 SGHTA and CDR2 FQGNSA. CDR3 in DNA: TGTGCCAGCAGACAGAAGCGGGGACACCTCTACGAGCAGTACTTC. Translating it yields CASRQKRGHLYEQYF.

The chain joins TRBV7-2 to TRBJ2-3; TRBD2 matches at 8 bases. Germline CDR1 SGHTA, CDR2 FQGNSA. V lost 5 bases and J lost 3; bases outside the gene matches: 4. The CDR3 covers 14 residues. The chain's CDR3 is CASSDGTSTDTQYF. CDR3 coding DNA: TGTGCCAGCAGCGACGGGACTAGTACAGATACGCAGTATTTT.

The chain uses TRBV7-2 and TRBJ1-1, with D perhaps TRBD1 (5 bases). The germline V and J ends were trimmed by 5 bases and 6 bases, with 16 bases remaining between them. Germline CDR1 is SGHTA and CDR2 is FQGNSA. The CDR3 length is 14 residues. CDR3: CASSLGDRPAEAFF. Written as DNA, the CDR3 is TGTGCCAGCAGCCTTGGGGACCGCCCAGCTGAAGCTTTCTTT.

The J gene is TRBJ2-1, the V gene TRBV30; TRBD2 matches 16 bases. Unmatched junction bases numbered 5, after V lost 0 bases and J lost 12 bases. Germline CDR1 GTSNPN, CDR2 SVGIG (reference sequence). The CDR3 totals 15 residues. CDR3: CAWSVGLAGGLGQFF. CDR3 bases: TGTGCCTGGAGTGTGGGACTAGCGGGGGGGCTGGGGCAGTTCTTC.

The chain recombines TRBV7-2 with TRBJ1-2; a weak D match, TRBD1 (6 bases). V lost 2 bases to trimming and J lost 0 bases, with 10 bases between them. The germline V gene has CDR1 SGHTA and CDR2 FQGNSA. The CDR3 length is 15 residues. As DNA, the CDR3 is TGTGCCAGCAGCTTATGGGAGGGGGCTAACTATGGCTACACCTTC. Amino acid sequence: CASSLWEGANYGYTF.

V usage is TRBV5-4 and J usage is TRBJ2-7, with 10 bases lining up with TRBD1. Germline trimming cut 0 bases from V and 1 base from J; bases unmatched to any gene: 4. Germline CDR1 reads SGHNT; CDR2 reads YYREEE (reference sequence). The length of the CDR3 is 16 residues. DNA for the CDR3: TGTGCCAGCAGCTTGGCCGGGACAGGGGAATCCTACGAGCAGTACTTC. Translating it yields CASSLAGTGESYEQYF.

The rearrangement joins TRBV11-3 to TRBJ2-3; no firm D call. Deletions cut 5 bases from V and 8 bases from J, with 14 bases between. This CDR3 comprises 13 residues. CDR1 is SGHNT, CDR2 YENEEA, per germline. Written as DNA, the CDR3 is TGTGCCAGCAGCCCAACCCCCCGGAGTACGCAGTATTTT. It encodes CASSPTPRSTQYF. Variable domain in full (rest from reference TRBV11-3 and TRBJ2-3): EAGVVQSPRYKIIEKKQPVAFWCNPISGHNTLYWYLQNLGQGPELLIRYENEEAVDDSQLPKDRFSAERLKGVDSTLKIQPAELGDSAVYLCASSPTPRSTQYFGPGTRLTVL.

V and J are TRBV7-2 and TRBJ2-2, with 11 bases identical to TRBD2. The V segment lost 8 bases and the J segment 5 bases; nucleotides outside the gene matches: 7. The CDR3 is made up of 15 amino acids. CDR1 is SGHTA and CDR2 is FQGNSA in the germline V gene. This CDR3 reads CASFPSGGPTGELFF. The CDR3 nucleotides are TGTGCCAGCTTCCCTAGCGGGGGGCCTACCGGGGAGCTGTTTTTT.

This clone appeared once. The chain links TRBV10-3 to TRBJ1-5, with TRBD1 as a possible D gene (6 bases). The V end lost 0 bases, the J end lost 7 bases, and 10 bases lay between the germline ends. This CDR3 contains 14 residues. Germline V lookup: CDR1 ENHRY, CDR2 SYGVKD. CDR3 in DNA: TGTGCCATCAGTGAGTCGGCAGGGGAACAGCCCCAGCATTTT. Its protein product is CAISESAGEQPQHF.

The chain combines TRBV5-1 with TRBJ1-2, with 7 bases that match TRBD1. Germline-derived CDR1 and CDR2 are SGHRS and YFSETQ. CDR3 length: 17 amino acids. V shed 4 bases and J 0 bases; nucleotides not matched to a gene: 12. CDR3: CASSSDGTAISNYGYTF. CDR3 DNA: TGCGCCAGCAGCAGCGATGGGACAGCGATCTCTAACTATGGCTACACCTTC.

The chain combines TRBV29-1 with TRBJ2-3, with TRBD1 matching 9 bases. The germline V gene has CDR1 SQVTM and CDR2 ANQGSEA. The CDR3 spans 17 residues. The V and J ends lost 1 base and 4 bases, in that order; junction bases with no gene match: 12. The CDR3 here is CSVEARRTGEFADTQYF. The CDR3 nucleotides read TGCAGCGTTGAAGCCCGACGGACAGGGGAGTTCGCAGATACGCAGTATTTT.

This chain links TRBV5-4 with TRBJ2-7, with D unclear. This CDR3 spans 13 amino acids. The germline V gene encodes CDR1 SGHNT and CDR2 YYREEE (reference sequence). V lost 2 bases, J lost 3 bases, and 9 bases lay in between. CDR3 nucleotide sequence: TGTGCCAGCAGCTTCGGGCAGAACTACGAGCAGTACTTC. Translated, it gives CASSFGQNYEQYF.

The rearrangement joins TRBV2 to TRBJ1-5; D is unresolved. Germline values: CDR1 SNHLY, CDR2 FYNNEI. The V and J ends lost 4 bases and 5 bases respectively, with 6 bases between them. This CDR3 comprises 12 residues. The CDR3 is CASSGPDQPQHF. As DNA, the CDR3 is TGTGCCAGCAGTGGACCGGATCAGCCCCAGCATTTT.

This chain uses TRBV5-8 with TRBJ2-2, with 9 bases that match TRBD2. This CDR3 is 17 amino acids long. The V and J ends lost 2 bases and 0 bases, in that order; junction bases with no gene match: 5. Germline CDR1 SGHTS, CDR2 YDEGEE. The CDR3 nucleotides read TGTGCCAGCAGCTTTTCCGGGACTAGCTCGAACACCGGGGAGCTGTTTTTT. Amino acids: CASSFSGTSSNTGELFF.

V and J are TRBV5-1 and TRBJ1-2, with 11 bases matching TRBD1. V lost 6 bases to trimming and J lost 2 bases; unmatched junction nucleotides: 3. This CDR3 has 14 amino acids. Germline CDR1 and CDR2: SGHRS and YFSETQ. The CDR3 coding sequence is TGCGCCAGCAAAGGGACAGGGGGAAACTATGGCTACACCTTC. Its translation: CASKGTGGNYGYTF.

V is TRBV4-3 and J is TRBJ1-2; D uncertain. Trimming pared 0 bases from V and 8 bases from J, leaving 16 bases between. The CDR3 has 15 amino acids. Germline CDR1 LGHNA, CDR2 YSLEER. CDR3 DNA sequence: TGCGCCAGCAGCCAAGAGTGGAGGGAGGGTAGAGGCTACACCTTC. Translated: CASSQEWREGRGYTF.

This rearrangement joins TRBV18 to TRBJ2-3, with D possibly matching TRBD2 (5 bases). Germline loops: CDR1 KGHSH, CDR2 LQKENI. The CDR3 loop spans 19 amino acids. V was trimmed by 0 bases and J by 6 bases, leaving 25 bases between them. In DNA, the CDR3 is TGTGCCAGCTCACCACCGAATAGTGGCAGCCTGAGGGCATCGGATACGCAGTATTTT. Translated: CASSPPNSGSLRASDTQYF.

The V gene is TRBV14, the J gene TRBJ2-5; no firm D call. Trimming removed 5 bases from V and 5 bases from J, with 12 bases in between. Germline V gene data show CDR1 as SGHDN and CDR2 as FVKESK. The CDR3 totals 13 residues. The CDR3 nucleotides are TGTGCCAGCAGCTTGAAGGCGCCGGAGACCCAGTACTTC. Translating it yields CASSLKAPETQYF.

The rearrangement joins TRBV4-2 to TRBJ2-1; 13 bases map to TRBD2. The CDR3 is 18 residues long. V lost 3 bases and J lost 2; bases outside the gene matches: 7. Looked up from germline, CDR1 is LGHNA and CDR2 is YNFKEQ. CDR3 nucleotides: TGTGCCAGCAGCCAGGGGCTGACTAGCGGGGGGACCTACAATGAGCAGTTCTTC. The encoded protein is CASSQGLTSGGTYNEQFF.

This rearrangement joins TRBV4-2 to TRBJ1-2; no reliable D call. V lost 0 bases, J lost 4 bases, and 15 bases lay in between. The CDR3 is 16 amino acids. Per germline, CDR1 LGHNA and CDR2 YNFKEQ. The CDR3 sequence is CASSQDEGLRIYGYTF. CDR3 nucleotide sequence: TGTGCCAGCAGCCAAGATGAAGGGTTACGGATCTATGGCTACACCTTC.

The chain employs TRBV10-3 and TRBJ1-1, with 8 nucleotides matching TRBD1. CDR3 length equals 16 residues. Germline V gives CDR1 ENHRY, CDR2 SYGVKD. Losses at the gene ends were 0 bases for V and 0 bases for J; bases not matched to a gene: 3. The CDR3 reads CAISESQGQVNTEAFF. CDR3 nucleotides: TGTGCCATCAGTGAGTCACAGGGACAGGTGAACACTGAAGCTTTCTTT.

This clone was observed once. This sequence joins TRBV7-9 and TRBJ2-5; tentatively, D is TRBD1 (6 bases). This CDR3 contains 14 residues. Per the germline V gene, CDR1 is SEHNR and CDR2 is FQNEAQ (reference sequence). Trimming removed 6 bases at V and 5 bases at J, with 16 bases between. The DNA for the CDR3 is TGTGCCAGCAGTAGGACAGCTCGGGTTGAGACCCAGTACTTC. Residues: CASSRTARVETQYF.